Listed here is a single T cell receptor beta chain. The specificity of this receptor is unknown. A junction boundary mismatches the germline segment, possibly from a read error. The data are from a study of control samples from healthy donors and cancer patients (TCRdb year 2020). Taken from cysteine to phenylalanine, the CDR3 has 12 residues. The retained sequence is limited to the CDR3, 36 bases, with the frame set at the first base. Sequences LNHNV (CDR1) and YYDKDF (CDR2) are obtained from the germline V gene (reference sequence). The library relied on the immunoSEQ multiplex PCR assay. This immuneACCESS table, as held by TCRdb, lists in-frame sequences with V and J called but not all clones. Of the missing ones, under half trace to an unresolved V gene in checked studies; the others have no known cause. The sample table contains some 66,000 clones; only one count was recorded for around 85% of them. Over 4.5% of the sample is in the top ten clones.

The receptor chain draws on TRBV15 and TRBJ2-1; perhaps TRBD2 is the D gene, with 5 bases matching. The receptor's source is a man aged 35 to 55 in good health. The sample comprised blood. In nucleotide form, the sequence is TGTGCCACCAGCAGAGACGAGACTATTCGGGTCTTC. This sequence encodes CATSRDETIRVF.